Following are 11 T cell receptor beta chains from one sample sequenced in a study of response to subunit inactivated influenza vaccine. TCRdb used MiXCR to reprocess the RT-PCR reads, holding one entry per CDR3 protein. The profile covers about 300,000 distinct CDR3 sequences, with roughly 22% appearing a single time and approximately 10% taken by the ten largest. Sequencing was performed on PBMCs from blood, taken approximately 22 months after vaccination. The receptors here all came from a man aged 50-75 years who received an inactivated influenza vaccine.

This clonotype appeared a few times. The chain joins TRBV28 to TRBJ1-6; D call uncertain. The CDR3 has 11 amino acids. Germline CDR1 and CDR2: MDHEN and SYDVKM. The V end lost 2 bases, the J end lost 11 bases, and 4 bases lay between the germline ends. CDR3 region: CASSLGPPLHF. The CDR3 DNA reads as TGTGCCAGCAGTTTAGGGCCACCCCTCCACTTT.

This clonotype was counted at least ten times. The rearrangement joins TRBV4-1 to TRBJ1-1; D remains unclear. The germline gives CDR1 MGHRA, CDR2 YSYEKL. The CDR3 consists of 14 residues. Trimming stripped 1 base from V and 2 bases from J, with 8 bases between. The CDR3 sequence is CASSQVSKNTEAFF. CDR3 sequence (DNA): TGCGCCAGCAGCCAAGTGTCCAAAAACACTGAAGCTTTCTTT.

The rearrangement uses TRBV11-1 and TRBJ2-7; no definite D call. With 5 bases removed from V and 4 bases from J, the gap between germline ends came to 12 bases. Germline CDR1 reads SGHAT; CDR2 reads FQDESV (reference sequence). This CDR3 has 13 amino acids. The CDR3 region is CASSSAGRYEQYF. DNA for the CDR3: TGTGCCAGCAGCAGCGCCGGGCGGTACGAGCAGTACTTC.

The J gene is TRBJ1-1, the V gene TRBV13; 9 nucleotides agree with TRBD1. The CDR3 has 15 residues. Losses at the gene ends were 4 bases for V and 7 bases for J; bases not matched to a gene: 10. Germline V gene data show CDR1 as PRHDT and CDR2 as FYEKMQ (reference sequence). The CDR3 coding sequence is TGTGCCAGCAGCTCAGAAGGGACAGGGAGGAGTGAAGCTTTCTTT. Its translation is CASSSEGTGRSEAFF.

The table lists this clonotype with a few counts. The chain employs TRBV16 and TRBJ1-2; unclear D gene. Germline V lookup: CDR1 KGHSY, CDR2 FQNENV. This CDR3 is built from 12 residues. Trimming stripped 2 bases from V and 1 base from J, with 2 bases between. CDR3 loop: CASSQNNYGYTF. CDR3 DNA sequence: TGTGCCAGCAGCCAAAATAACTATGGCTACACCTTC.

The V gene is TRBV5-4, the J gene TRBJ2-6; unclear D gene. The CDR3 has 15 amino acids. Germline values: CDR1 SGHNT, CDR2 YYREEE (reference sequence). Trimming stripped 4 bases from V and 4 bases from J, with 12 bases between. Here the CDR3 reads CASSPFGSGANVLTF. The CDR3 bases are TGTGCCAGCAGCCCTTTTGGATCCGGGGCCAACGTCCTGACTTTC.

This chain's CDR3 is CASSINFRTINYGYTF. CDR3 coding DNA: TGTGCCAGTAGTATAAACTTCCGTACTATTAACTATGGCTACACCTTC. This rearrangement joins TRBV19 to TRBJ1-2; D is unclear. The length of the CDR3 is 16 residues. V lost 2 bases and J 1 base, leaving 14 bases between the germline ends. The germline V gene encodes CDR1 LNHDA and CDR2 SQIVND (reference sequence).

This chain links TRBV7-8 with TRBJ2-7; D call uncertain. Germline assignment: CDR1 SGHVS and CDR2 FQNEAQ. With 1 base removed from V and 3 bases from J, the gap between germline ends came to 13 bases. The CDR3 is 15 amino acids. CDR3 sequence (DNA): TGTGCCAGCAGCTTAGTCGCGGCATACAACTACGAGCAGTACTTC. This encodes CASSLVAAYNYEQYF.

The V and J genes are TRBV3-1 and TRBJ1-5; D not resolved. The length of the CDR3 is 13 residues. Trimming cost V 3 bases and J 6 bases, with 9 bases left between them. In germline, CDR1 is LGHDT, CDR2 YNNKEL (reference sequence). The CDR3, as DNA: TGTGCCAGCAGCCATGGACGGGGTCAGCCCCAGCATTTT. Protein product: CASSHGRGQPQHF.

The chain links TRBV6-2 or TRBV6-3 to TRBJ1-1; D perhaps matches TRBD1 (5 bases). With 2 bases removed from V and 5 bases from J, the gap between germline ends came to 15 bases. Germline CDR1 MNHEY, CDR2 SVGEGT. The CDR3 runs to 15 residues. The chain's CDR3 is CASSYGTSLETEAFF. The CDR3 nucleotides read TGTGCCAGCAGTTACGGGACCAGTCTGGAGACTGAAGCTTTCTTT.

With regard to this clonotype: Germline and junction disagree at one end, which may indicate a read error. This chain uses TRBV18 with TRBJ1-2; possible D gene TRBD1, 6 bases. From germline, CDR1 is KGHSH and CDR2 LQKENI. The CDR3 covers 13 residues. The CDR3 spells CASSPPSTGESSF. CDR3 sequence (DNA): TGTGCCAGCTCACCCCCCTCGACAGGCGAATCTTCCTTC.